Following are 30 T cell receptor beta chains from one sample sequenced in a study of vaccination effects on CD4 cells after COVID-19. What these receptors recognize is not known. Before sequencing took place, the ViraFEST assay used viral peptide pools to expand antigen-specific CD4+ T cells. Upon completion of under eleven days in culture, CD4+ T cells were isolated. None of the vaccinated had previously contracted SARS-CoV-2, and their nucleocapsid antibodies tested negative. Assay used: immunoSEQ multiplex PCR; TCRdb lists only in-frame clones, some missing. In the table there are tens of thousands of clones, roughly 79% of which are singletons. The sample consisted of CD4+ T cells from PBMCs cultured with HCoV-OC43 spike peptides, taken before COVID-19 vaccination. Subset of the sample: HCoV-OC43 spike overlapping peptide pool stimulation. Source of these receptors: a human donor who received a COVID-19 vaccine.

The chain is built from TRBV5-1 and TRBJ2-3; 10 nucleotides align to TRBD1. V trimming: 2 bases; J trimming: 4 bases; junction bases outside the gene matches: 4. CDR3 size: 15 residues. Germline CDR1 reads SGHRS; CDR2 reads YFSETQ. Written as DNA, the CDR3 is TGCGCCAGCAGCTTTCTGACAGGGGGCGCAGATACGCAGTATTTT. Translation gives CASSFLTGGADTQYF.

This chain uses TRBV29-1 with TRBJ1-1, with 8 bases matching TRBD1. Per the germline V gene, CDR1 is SQVTM and CDR2 is ANQGSEA. The CDR3 totals 11 residues. V dropped 4 bases and J dropped 11; count of bases not matched to a gene: 6. CDR3 residues: CSVATRGLAFF. The CDR3 DNA reads TGCAGCGTTGCGACCAGGGGGCTGGCTTTCTTT.

The chain carries TRBV6-6 and TRBJ1-1, with 8 bases matching TRBD1. The junction had 6 bases not matched to a gene; V was cut back by 4 bases and J by 11 bases. The CDR3 has 12 residues. Germline CDR1 and CDR2: MNHNY and SVGAGI (reference sequence). CDR3 sequence (DNA): TGTGCCAGCAGTTTGCCGGACAGGGTTGCTTTCTTT. Its protein product is CASSLPDRVAFF.

The genes are TRBV7-6 and TRBJ2-2; TRBD1 aligns across 7 bases. This CDR3 contains 16 residues. V lost 2 bases to trimming and J lost 3 bases; unmatched junction nucleotides: 6. Germline CDR1 SGHVS, CDR2 FNYEAQ. This CDR3 reads CASSLRQGVDTGELFF. CDR3 bases: TGTGCCAGCAGCTTACGGCAGGGGGTTGACACCGGGGAGCTGTTTTTT.

V gene TRBV24-1 combines with J gene TRBJ2-2; no clear D gene. Germline V gene sequence: CDR1 KGHDR, CDR2 SFDVKD. CDR3 length: 15 amino acids. V was cut by 4 bases and J by 0 bases, with 8 bases left in between. CDR3 bases: TGTGCCACCAGTGACTCAGAAGCGAACACCGGGGAGCTGTTTTTT. Amino acids: CATSDSEANTGELFF.

In this sample, this clone turned up once. This chain uses TRBV7-2 with TRBJ2-2; the D is unclear. Trimming pared 5 bases from V and 1 base from J, leaving 11 bases between. CDR1 and CDR2 from the germline V gene are SGHTA and FQGNSA. The CDR3 totals 15 residues. CDR3 coding DNA: TGTGCCAGCAGCGTCGCGGCCATGAACACCGGGGAGCTGTTTTTT. Amino acids: CASSVAAMNTGELFF.

This clone was observed a few times. V and J are TRBV7-2 and TRBJ2-1, with D possibly being TRBD1 or TRBD2 (7 bases each). This CDR3 contains 15 residues. The V gene lost 3 bases and the J gene lost 4 bases, with 13 bases spanning the gap. The germline V gene encodes CDR1 SGHTA and CDR2 FQGNSA. CDR3 protein: CASSFRGGRYNEQFF. For the CDR3, the DNA is TGTGCCAGCAGCTTCAGGGGGGGCAGGTACAATGAGCAGTTCTTC.

The chain employs TRBV5-1 and TRBJ1-5, with 7 bases aligning to TRBD1. The CDR3 is made up of 16 amino acids. V trimming: 4 bases; J trimming: 7 bases; junction bases outside the gene matches: 14. Germline values: CDR1 SGHRS, CDR2 YFSETQ. In nucleotides, the CDR3 is TGCGCCAGCAGCCCCGGATCGGACAGGAGGGAACAGCCCCAGCATTTT. Encoded protein: CASSPGSDRREQPQHF.

The chain joins TRBV9 to TRBJ2-1; D not certain. From germline, CDR1 is SGDLS and CDR2 YYNGEE. V was cut by 0 bases and J by 7 bases, with 14 bases left in between. This CDR3 has 15 amino acids. Here the CDR3 reads CASSVALDARNEQFF. The CDR3 DNA reads TGTGCCAGCAGCGTAGCCCTAGACGCTAGGAATGAGCAGTTCTTC. The whole variable domain, filled in from reference TRBV9 and TRBJ2-1, reads DSGVTQTPKHLITATGQRVTLRCSPRSGDLSVYWYQQSLDQGLQFLIQYYNGEERAKGNILERFSAQQFPDLHSELNLSSLELGDSALYFCASSVALDARNEQFFGPGTRLTVL.

V is TRBV18 and J is TRBJ2-7, with 11 bases lining up with TRBD1. J was trimmed by 1 base and V by 2 bases; bases with no gene match: 1. The germline gives CDR1 KGHSH, CDR2 LQKENI. This CDR3 spans 15 amino acids. The CDR3 nucleotides read TGTGCCAGCTCACCAGGGACAGGGGGTTCCTACGAGCAGTACGTC. Translation gives CASSPGTGGSYEQYV.

The chain has TRBV5-6 and TRBJ2-1, with 10 positions matching TRBD1. Losses at the gene ends were 7 bases for V and 3 bases for J; bases not matched to a gene: 10. Germline V CDR1 and CDR2: SGHDT, YYEEEE. This CDR3 spans 16 amino acids. The CDR3 here is CASQTGTGVVYNEQFF. The CDR3 nucleotides read TGTGCCAGCCAAACCGGGACAGGGGTCGTCTACAATGAGCAGTTCTTC.

The genes are TRBV15 and TRBJ2-7; TRBD2 is a possible D gene (6 bases). V was pared by 5 bases and J by 3 bases, with 11 bases between. CDR1 is LNHNV and CDR2 is YYDKDF in the germline V gene (reference sequence). This CDR3 is 13 amino acids long. CDR3 sequence: CATSRGTIYEQYV. CDR3 in DNA: TGTGCCACCAGCCGCGGGACGATCTACGAGCAGTACGTC.

This chain joins TRBV5-1 and TRBJ2-5, with 9 bases that match TRBD1. Germline V gene data show CDR1 as SGHRS and CDR2 as YFSETQ. V dropped 0 bases and J dropped 5; count of bases not matched to a gene: 8. This CDR3 comprises 16 residues. The CDR3 loop is CASSLARTGAIETQYF. The CDR3 DNA reads TGCGCCAGCAGCTTGGCACGGACAGGGGCCATTGAGACCCAGTACTTC.

The J gene is TRBJ1-3, the V gene TRBV5-1, with D uncertain. The CDR3 has 15 residues. The V and J ends lost 0 bases and 1 base respectively, with 8 bases between them. The germline CDR1 and CDR2 sequences are SGHRS and YFSETQ. CDR3 sequence (DNA): TGCGCCAGCAGCTTGGTGGCAGCATCTGGAAACACCATATATTTT. Its translation is CASSLVAASGNTIYF.

The rearrangement joins TRBV24-1 to TRBJ2-2, with TRBD1 matching 9 bases. Germline V CDR1 and CDR2: KGHDR, SFDVKD. The V segment lost 7 bases and the J segment 4 bases; nucleotides outside the gene matches: 3. This CDR3 comprises 14 residues. CDR3 residues: CATSGTGTTGELFF. The CDR3 DNA is TGTGCCACCAGCGGGACAGGGACCACCGGGGAGCTGTTTTTT.

The rearrangement links TRBV10-3 to TRBJ1-4; tentatively, D is TRBD1 (5 bases). CDR3 length: 18 amino acids. Trimming pared 4 bases from V and 0 bases from J, leaving 18 bases between. Per germline, CDR1 ENHRY and CDR2 SYGVKD. The CDR3 DNA follows: TGTGCCATCAGTGCGAGGGGAGGCGGCGGGACAACTAATGAAAAACTGTTTTTT. It encodes CAISARGGGGTTNEKLFF.

This clone was counted only a few times. As DNA, the CDR3 is TGTGCCAGCAGCCCGGACAGGAACACCGGGGAGCTGTTTTTT. It yields the protein CASSPDRNTGELFF. V is TRBV7-2 and J is TRBJ2-2; a possible D gene is TRBD1 (6 bases). The CDR3 spans 14 residues. From germline, CDR1 is SGHTA and CDR2 FQGNSA. The V end lost 5 bases, the J end lost 1 base, and 8 bases lay between the germline ends.

The V call is TRBV24-1, the J call TRBJ2-1, with a possible D match to TRBD2 (5 bases). Trimming left V 2 bases short and J 6 bases short, with 13 bases between. Germline loops: CDR1 KGHDR, CDR2 SFDVKD. There are 15 residues in the CDR3. The CDR3 spells CATSDSGGQTNEQFF. The CDR3 bases are TGTGCCACCAGTGATTCGGGCGGGCAGACCAATGAGCAGTTCTTC.

V usage is TRBV5-8 and J usage is TRBJ2-1; a possible D gene is TRBD2 (6 bases). This CDR3 comprises 15 residues. The V end was cut by 7 bases, the J end by 5 bases, with 19 bases between. The V gene's germline CDR1 is SGHTS and CDR2 YDEGEE. This CDR3 is CASPRTTFGNNEQFF. The CDR3 DNA is TGTGCCAGCCCTAGGACTACCTTTGGAAACAATGAGCAGTTCTTC.

This sequence joins TRBV7-3 and TRBJ2-3; D may be TRBD1 (5 bases). The CDR3 consists of 12 residues. Trimming stripped 3 bases from V and 5 bases from J, with 6 bases between. CDR1 and CDR2 from the germline V gene are SGHTA and FQGTGA. The CDR3 spells CASSFQGDTQYF. The CDR3, as DNA: TGTGCCAGCAGCTTCCAGGGAGATACGCAGTATTTT.

This chain links TRBV11-2 with TRBJ1-3, with D uncertain. V was cut by 3 bases and J by 4 bases, with 13 bases left in between. Germline V gene sequence: CDR1 SGHAT, CDR2 FQNNGV. The CDR3 extends over 15 amino acids. The CDR3 region is CASSFRPMSGNTIYF. For the CDR3, the DNA is TGTGCCAGCAGCTTTCGACCCATGTCCGGAAACACCATATATTTT.

The chain carries TRBV5-1 and TRBJ2-3; 7 bases map to TRBD2. This CDR3 region has 15 residues. Germline CDR1 SGHRS, CDR2 YFSETQ. Trimming at V came to 4 bases and at J to 1 base, leaving 6 bases not matched to a gene. CDR3: CASSEGLLGTDTQYF. The CDR3 DNA is TGCGCCAGCAGCGAGGGACTACTGGGCACAGATACGCAGTATTTT. Variable domain in full (rest from reference TRBV5-1 and TRBJ2-3): KAGVTQTPRYLIKTRGQQVTLSCSPISGHRSVSWYQQTPGQGLQFLFEYFSETQRNKGNFPGRFSGRQFSNSRSEMNVSTLELGDSALYLCASSEGLLGTDTQYFGPGTRLTVL.

The chain couples TRBV6-6 to TRBJ2-7, with 7 bases identical to TRBD1. From germline, CDR1 is MNHNY and CDR2 SVGAGI (reference sequence). The junction had 5 bases not matched to a gene; V was cut back by 6 bases and J by 3 bases. The CDR3 has 13 amino acids. The chain's CDR3 is CASSLRDSYEQYV. CDR3 sequence (DNA): TGTGCCAGCAGCCTAAGGGACAGCTACGAGCAGTACGTC.

The J gene is TRBJ1-1, the V gene TRBV5-8; maybe TRBD1 (5 bases). This CDR3 contains 12 residues. The V end was cut by 2 bases, the J end by 5 bases, with 7 bases between. CDR1 is SGHTS, CDR2 YDEGEE, per germline. The DNA for the CDR3 is TGTGCCAGCAGCTTTGGGGGAACTGAAGCTTTCTTT. Amino acids: CASSFGGTEAFF.

CDR3 nucleotide sequence: TGTGCCAGCTCTACTTCGACACCGGGACAGGGGCGGACAGATACGCAGTATTTT. This sequence encodes CASSTSTPGQGRTDTQYF. V is TRBV18 and J is TRBJ2-3; 10 bases line up with TRBD1. Germline V gene lookup returns CDR1 KGHSH and CDR2 LQKENI. The CDR3 has 18 amino acids. The V and J ends lost 6 bases and 3 bases, in that order; junction bases with no gene match: 15.

The chain employs TRBV5-1 and TRBJ2-6; D may match TRBD1 or TRBD2 (6 bases each). V shed 0 bases and J shed 2 bases, with 9 bases lying between them. The germline CDR1 and CDR2 sequences are SGHRS and YFSETQ. This CDR3 has 16 residues. The CDR3 sequence is CASSLEGGTGANVLTF. Here the CDR3 DNA reads TGCGCCAGCAGCTTGGAGGGGGGAACTGGGGCCAACGTCCTGACTTTC.

V usage is TRBV19 and J usage is TRBJ2-5, with 7 bases identical to TRBD1. The CDR3 loop spans 13 amino acids. The V gene end was trimmed by 5 bases and the J gene end by 2 bases; junction bases not matched to a gene: 2. The germline V gene has CDR1 LNHDA and CDR2 SQIVND (reference sequence). The CDR3 sequence: CASSPTGQETQYF. As DNA, the CDR3 is TGTGCCAGTAGTCCGACAGGGCAAGAGACCCAGTACTTC.

The CDR3 region has the DNA TGTGCCACCAGTGACCCAAACAGGGGACTAGATGAGCAGTTCTTC. This translates into CATSDPNRGLDEQFF. The V gene is TRBV24-1, the J gene TRBJ2-1; TRBD2 is a possible D gene (8 bases). The CDR3 runs to 15 residues. CDR1 and CDR2 from the germline V gene are KGHDR and SFDVKD. V dropped 4 bases and J dropped 8 bases, with 17 bases sitting between them.

The CDR3 region is CASSYRRTGGREKLFF. The CDR3 DNA follows: TGTGCCAGCAGTTACAGGCGGACAGGGGGACGAGAAAAACTGTTTTTT. The chain combines TRBV6-5 with TRBJ1-4; 10 positions match TRBD1. V was pared by 2 bases and J by 8 bases, with 8 bases of the junction left unmatched. There are 16 residues in the CDR3. The V gene's germline CDR1 is MNHEY and CDR2 SVGAGI.

The chain has TRBV19 and TRBJ2-3; D is undetermined. CDR1 LNHDA and CDR2 SQIVND come from the germline V gene (reference sequence). This CDR3 spans 13 amino acids. V dropped 4 bases and J dropped 2 bases, with 7 bases sitting between them. CDR3 amino acids: CASSNRYTDTQYF. DNA for the CDR3: TGTGCCAGTAGTAACAGATACACAGATACGCAGTATTTT.